This TCR beta chain was recovered during a study of shared clonotypes between healthy human individuals. Naive CD8 isolation took CD45RO-negative cells positively selected for CCR7 and excluded terminally differentiated effector memory CD45RA+ cells. The germline CDR1 and CDR2 sequences are WNHNN and SYGVQD (reference sequence). The CDR3 covers 15 residues. V was shortened by 3 bases and J by 1 base, with 13 bases between the two germline ends. The protocol was immunoSEQ multiplex PCR, while the TCRdb copy is restricted to in-frame clones and leaves out a portion. Of roughly 570,000 clones listed, 95% to 98% are singletons. About this clone itself: Its antigen is undetermined.

The study's findings and limits: The study sampled only blood, and tissue repertoires likely differ.

Input material: naive CD8+ T cells sorted from blood. The clonotype was recovered from a man between 25 and 39 years old in good health. This chain links TRBV10-1 with TRBJ2-7; weak D call: TRBD1 (7 bases). CDR3 sequence reads: CASSDWAGGSYEQYF. CDR3 sequence (DNA): TGCGCCAGCAGTGATTGGGCAGGGGGGTCCTACGAGCAGTACTTC.